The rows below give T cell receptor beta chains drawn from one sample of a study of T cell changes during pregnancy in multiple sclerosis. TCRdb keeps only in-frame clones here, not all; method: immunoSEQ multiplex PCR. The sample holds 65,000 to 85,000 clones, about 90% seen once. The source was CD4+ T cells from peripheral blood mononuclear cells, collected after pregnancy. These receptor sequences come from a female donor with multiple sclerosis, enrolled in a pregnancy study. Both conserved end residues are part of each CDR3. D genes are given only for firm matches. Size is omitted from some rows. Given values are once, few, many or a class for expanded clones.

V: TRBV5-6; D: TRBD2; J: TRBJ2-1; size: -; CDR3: CASSLRLAVYNEQFF; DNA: TGTGCCAGCAGCTTGCGGCTAGCGGTATACAATGAGCAGTTCTTC
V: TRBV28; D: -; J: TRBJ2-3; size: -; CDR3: CASSSGGGSADTQYF; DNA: TGTGCCAGCAGTTCCGGGGGAGGATCCGCAGATACGCAGTATTTT
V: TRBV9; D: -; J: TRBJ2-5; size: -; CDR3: CASSVGQGKETQYF; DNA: TGTGCCAGCAGCGTAGGGCAGGGAAAGGAGACCCAGTACTTC
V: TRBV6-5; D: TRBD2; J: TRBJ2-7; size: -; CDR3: CASRSGMLGEQYF; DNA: TGTGCCAGCAGGAGCGGGATGCTGGGAGAGCAGTACTTC
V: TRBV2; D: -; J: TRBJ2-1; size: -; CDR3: CASSSRSSYNEQFF; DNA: TGTGCCAGCAGCTCGCGCTCTAGCTACAATGAGCAGTTCTTC
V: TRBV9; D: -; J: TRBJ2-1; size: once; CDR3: CATSREFF; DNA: TGTGCCACCTCAAGAGAGTTCTTC
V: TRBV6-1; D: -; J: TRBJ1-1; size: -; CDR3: CASSHQGRTTEAFF; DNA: TGTGCCAGCAGTCACCAGGGCAGGACCACTGAAGCTTTCTTT
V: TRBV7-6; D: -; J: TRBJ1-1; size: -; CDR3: CASRRTANTEAFF; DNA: TGTGCCAGCAGACGGACAGCGAACACTGAAGCTTTCTTT
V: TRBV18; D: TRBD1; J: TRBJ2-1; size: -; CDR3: CASSPGQDEQFF; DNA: TGTGCCAGCTCACCCGGACAGGATGAGCAGTTCTTC
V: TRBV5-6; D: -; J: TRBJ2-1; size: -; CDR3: CASRMTGYNEQFF; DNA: TGTGCCAGCAGGATGACAGGTTACAATGAGCAGTTCTTC
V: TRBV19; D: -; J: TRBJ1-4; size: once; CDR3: CASSIWPTNEKLFF; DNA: TGTGCCAGTAGTATCTGGCCAACTAATGAAAAACTGTTTTTT
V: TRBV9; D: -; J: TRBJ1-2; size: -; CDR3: CASSSAGGLDYGYTF; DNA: TGTGCCAGCAGCTCAGCTGGAGGGTTAGACTATGGCTACACCTTC
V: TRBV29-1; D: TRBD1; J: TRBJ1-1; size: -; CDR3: CSVHRTGGTEAFF; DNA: TGCAGCGTGCATAGGACAGGGGGCACTGAAGCTTTCTTT
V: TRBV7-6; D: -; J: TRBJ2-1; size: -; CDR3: CASSLPPGGSYNEQFF; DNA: TGTGCCAGCAGCTTACCCCCAGGGGGGTCCTACAATGAGCAGTTCTTC
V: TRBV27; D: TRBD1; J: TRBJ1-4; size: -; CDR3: CASSRSGTGNEKLFF; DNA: TGTGCCAGCAGTCGATCCGGGACAGGGAACGAAAAACTGTTTTTT
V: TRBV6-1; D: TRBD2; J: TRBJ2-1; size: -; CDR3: CASAPPIAGGGEQFF; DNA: TGTGCCAGTGCCCCCCCAATAGCGGGAGGTGGGGAGCAGTTCTTC
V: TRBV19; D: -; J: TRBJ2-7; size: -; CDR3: CASSISWQSYEQYF; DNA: TGTGCCAGTAGTATTTCGTGGCAGTCCTACGAGCAGTACTTC
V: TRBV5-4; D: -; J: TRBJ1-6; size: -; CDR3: CASSLSGQLNSPLHF; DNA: TGTGCCAGCAGCTTATCTGGACAGCTTAATTCACCCCTCCACTTT
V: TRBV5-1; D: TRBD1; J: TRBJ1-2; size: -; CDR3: CASKAGGTGDGYTF; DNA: TGCGCCAGCAAGGCGGGCGGGACAGGGGATGGCTACACCTTC
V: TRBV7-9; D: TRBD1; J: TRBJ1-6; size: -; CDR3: CASSLASGTGGSNSPLHF; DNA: TGTGCCAGCAGCTTAGCATCCGGGACAGGGGGCTCGAATTCACCCCTCCACTTT
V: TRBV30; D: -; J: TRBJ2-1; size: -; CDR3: CAWGLRGNEQFF; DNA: TGTGCCTGGGGTTTAAGAGGGAATGAGCAGTTCTTC
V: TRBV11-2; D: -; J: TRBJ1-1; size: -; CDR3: CASVRGTEAFF; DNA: TGTGCCAGCGTTCGGGGCACTGAAGCTTTCTTT
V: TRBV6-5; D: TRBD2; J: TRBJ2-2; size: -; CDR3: CASSYVGPAGAGELFF; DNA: TGTGCCAGCAGTTACGTGGGACCGGCGGGGGCCGGGGAGCTGTTTTTT
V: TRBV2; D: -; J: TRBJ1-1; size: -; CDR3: CASSHNLNTEAFF; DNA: TGTGCCAGCAGTCACAACCTGAACACTGAAGCTTTCTTT
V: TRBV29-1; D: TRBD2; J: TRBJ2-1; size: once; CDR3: CSVGLAGGLNEQFF; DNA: TGCAGCGTTGGACTAGCGGGAGGATTAAATGAGCAGTTCTTC
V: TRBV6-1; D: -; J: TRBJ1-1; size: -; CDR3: CASSDGITEAFF; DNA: TGTGCCAGCAGTGACGGGATCACTGAAGCTTTCTTT
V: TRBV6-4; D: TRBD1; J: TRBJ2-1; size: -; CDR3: CVFDRGSGDEQFF; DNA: TGTGTCTTCGACAGGGGGTCCGGCGATGAGCAGTTCTTC
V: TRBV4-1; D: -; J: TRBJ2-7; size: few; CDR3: CASSQDLTSKQYF; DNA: TGCGCCAGCAGCCAAGATTTGACTAGTAAGCAGTACTTC
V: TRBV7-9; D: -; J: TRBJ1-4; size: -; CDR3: CASSLNRATNEKLFF; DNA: TGTGCCAGCAGCTTGAACAGGGCCACTAATGAAAAACTGTTTTTT
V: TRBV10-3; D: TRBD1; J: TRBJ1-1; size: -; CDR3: CAVTTGTGGAGNTEAFF; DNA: TGTGCCGTAACCACCGGGACAGGGGGCGCGGGGAACACTGAAGCTTTCTTT
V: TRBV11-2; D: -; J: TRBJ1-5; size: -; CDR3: CASSLGGDQPQHF; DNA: TGTGCCAGCAGCTTGGGGGGGGATCAGCCCCAGCATTTT
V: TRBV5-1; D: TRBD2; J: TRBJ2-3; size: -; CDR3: CASSLRLAGGRTDTQYF; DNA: TGCGCCAGCAGCCTCCGACTAGCGGGAGGCCGCACAGATACGCAGTATTTT
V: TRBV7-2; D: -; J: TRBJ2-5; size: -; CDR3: CASSPRVRETQYF; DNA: TGTGCCAGCAGCCCCAGGGTCAGAGAGACCCAGTACTTC
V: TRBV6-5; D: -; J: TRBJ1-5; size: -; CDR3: CASSYRGPDQPQHF; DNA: TGTGCCAGCAGCTACAGAGGGCCGGATCAGCCCCAGCATTTT
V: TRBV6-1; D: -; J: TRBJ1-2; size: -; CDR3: CASLTRASNYGYTF; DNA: TGTGCCTCCCTGACAAGGGCTAGCAACTATGGCTACACCTTC
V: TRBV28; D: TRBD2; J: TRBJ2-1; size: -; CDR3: CASSLSGGGWEQFF; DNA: TGTGCCAGCAGTTTAAGCGGGGGGGGATGGGAGCAGTTCTTC
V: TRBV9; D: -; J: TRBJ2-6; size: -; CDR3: CASSVAGGGTGSSGANVLTF; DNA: TGTGCCAGCAGCGTAGCCGGGGGGGGGACAGGGAGCTCTGGGGCCAACGTCCTGACTTTC
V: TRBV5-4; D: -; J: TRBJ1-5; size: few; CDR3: CASSLDQNGAQHF; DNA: TGTGCCAGCAGCTTAGATCAGAACGGAGCCCAGCATTTT
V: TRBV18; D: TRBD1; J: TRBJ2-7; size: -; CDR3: CASSRQGNDEQYF; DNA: TGTGCCAGCTCGCGACAGGGAAATGACGAGCAGTACTTC
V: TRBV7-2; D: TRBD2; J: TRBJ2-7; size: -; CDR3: CASSLEAGGLYEQYF; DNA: TGTGCCAGCAGCTTAGAGGCGGGGGGCCTCTACGAGCAGTACTTC
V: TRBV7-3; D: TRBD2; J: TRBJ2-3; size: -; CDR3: CASSPLAGGLSDTQYF; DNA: TGTGCCAGCAGCCCCCTCGCGGGGGGGCTGTCGGATACGCAGTATTTT
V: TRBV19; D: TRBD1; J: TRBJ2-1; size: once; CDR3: CARKWGPGTGADFYNEQFF; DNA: TGTGCCAGAAAGTGGGGACCCGGGACAGGGGCCGACTTCTACAATGAGCAGTTCTTC
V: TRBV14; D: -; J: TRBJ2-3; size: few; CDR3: CASSQEYYGSTDTQYF; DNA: TGTGCCAGCAGCCAAGAGTACTATGGAAGCACAGATACGCAGTATTTT
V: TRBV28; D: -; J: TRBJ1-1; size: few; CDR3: CASSLSGTLGTEAFF; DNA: TGTGCCAGCAGTTTATCGGGGACACTTGGCACTGAAGCTTTCTTT
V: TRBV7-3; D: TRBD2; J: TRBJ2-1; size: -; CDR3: CASSLGLAGGLLGEQFF; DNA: TGTGCCAGCAGCTTAGGGCTAGCGGGGGGGCTATTGGGTGAGCAGTTCTTC
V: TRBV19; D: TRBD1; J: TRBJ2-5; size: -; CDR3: CASSIMGQGETQYF; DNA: TGTGCCAGTTCTATAATGGGACAGGGAGAGACCCAGTACTTC
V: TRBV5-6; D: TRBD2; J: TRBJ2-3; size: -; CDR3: CASSPPGLAGWDTQYF; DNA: TGTGCCAGCAGCCCTCCGGGACTAGCGGGGTGGGATACGCAGTATTTT
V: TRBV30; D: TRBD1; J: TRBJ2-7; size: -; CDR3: CACPAFPGGEQYF; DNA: TGTGCCTGTCCCGCGTTTCCAGGGGGCGAGCAGTACTTC
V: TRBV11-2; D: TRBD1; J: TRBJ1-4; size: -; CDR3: CASSLGQGARNEKLFF; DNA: TGTGCCAGCAGCCTCGGACAGGGGGCGAGAAATGAAAAACTGTTTTTT